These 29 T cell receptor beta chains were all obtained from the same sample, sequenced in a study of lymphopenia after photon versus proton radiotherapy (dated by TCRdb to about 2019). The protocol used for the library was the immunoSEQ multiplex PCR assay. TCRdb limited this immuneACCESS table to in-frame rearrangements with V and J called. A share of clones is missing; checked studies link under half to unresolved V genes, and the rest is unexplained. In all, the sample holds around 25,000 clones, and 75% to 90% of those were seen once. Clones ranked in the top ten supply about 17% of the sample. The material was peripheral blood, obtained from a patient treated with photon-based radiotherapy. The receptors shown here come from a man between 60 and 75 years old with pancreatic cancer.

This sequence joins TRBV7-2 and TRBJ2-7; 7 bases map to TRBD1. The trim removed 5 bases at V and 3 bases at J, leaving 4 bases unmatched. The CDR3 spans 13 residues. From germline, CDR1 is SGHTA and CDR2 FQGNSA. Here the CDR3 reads CASSPGQFYEQYF. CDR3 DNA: TGTGCCAGCAGCCCGGGACAGTTCTACGAGCAGTACTTC. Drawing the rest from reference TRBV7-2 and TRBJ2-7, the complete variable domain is GAGVSQSPSNKVTEKGKDVELRCDPISGHTALYWYRQSLGQGLEFLIYFQGNSAPDKSGLPSDRFSAERTGGSVSTLTIQRTQQEDSAVYLCASSPGQFYEQYFGPGTRLTVT.

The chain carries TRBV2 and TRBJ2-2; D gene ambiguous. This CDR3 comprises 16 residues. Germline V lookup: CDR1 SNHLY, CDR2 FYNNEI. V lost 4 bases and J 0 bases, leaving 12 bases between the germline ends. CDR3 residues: CASSVVGLANTGELFF. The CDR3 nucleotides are TGTGCCAGCAGTGTTGTAGGGCTCGCGAACACCGGGGAGCTGTTTTTT.

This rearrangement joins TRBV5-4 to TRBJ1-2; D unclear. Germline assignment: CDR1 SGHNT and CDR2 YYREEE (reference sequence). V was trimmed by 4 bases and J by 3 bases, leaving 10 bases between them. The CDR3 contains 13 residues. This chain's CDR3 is CASSGVEDYGYTF. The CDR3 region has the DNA TGTGCCAGCAGCGGGGTGGAGGACTATGGCTACACCTTC.

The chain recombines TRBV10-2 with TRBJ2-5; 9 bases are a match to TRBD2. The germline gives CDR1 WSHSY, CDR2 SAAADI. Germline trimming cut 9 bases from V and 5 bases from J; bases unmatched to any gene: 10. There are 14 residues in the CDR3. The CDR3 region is CASTGPAGGETQYF. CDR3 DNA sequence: TGCGCCAGTACCGGACCAGCGGGGGGTGAGACCCAGTACTTC.

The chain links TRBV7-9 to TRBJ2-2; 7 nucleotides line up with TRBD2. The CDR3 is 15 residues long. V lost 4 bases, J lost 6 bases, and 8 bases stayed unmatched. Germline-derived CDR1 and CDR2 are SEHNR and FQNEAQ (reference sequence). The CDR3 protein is CASSYGLEFSGELFF. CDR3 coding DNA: TGTGCCAGCAGCTACGGACTAGAGTTTTCCGGGGAGCTGTTTTTT.

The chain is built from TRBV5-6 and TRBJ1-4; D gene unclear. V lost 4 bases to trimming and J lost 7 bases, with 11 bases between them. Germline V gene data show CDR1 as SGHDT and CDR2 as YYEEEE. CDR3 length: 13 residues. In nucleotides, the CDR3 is TGTGCCAGCAGCACTTTAACACGTGAAAAACTGTTTTTT. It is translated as CASSTLTREKLFF.

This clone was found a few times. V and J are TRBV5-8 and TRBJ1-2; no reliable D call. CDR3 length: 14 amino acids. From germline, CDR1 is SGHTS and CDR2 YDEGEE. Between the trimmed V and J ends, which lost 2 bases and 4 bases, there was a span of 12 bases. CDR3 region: CASSLGTELYGYTF. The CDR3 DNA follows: TGTGCCAGCAGCTTAGGTACAGAACTCTATGGCTACACCTTC. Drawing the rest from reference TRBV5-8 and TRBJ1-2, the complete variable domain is EAGVTQSPTHLIKTRGQQATLRCSPISGHTSVYWYQQALGLGLQFLLWYDEGEERNRGNFPPRFSGRQFPNYSSELNVNALELEDSALYLCASSLGTELYGYTFGSGTRLTVV.

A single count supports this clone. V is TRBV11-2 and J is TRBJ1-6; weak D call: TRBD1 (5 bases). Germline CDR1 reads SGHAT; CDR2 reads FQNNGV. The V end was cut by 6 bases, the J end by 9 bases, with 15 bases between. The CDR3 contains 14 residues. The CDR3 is CASRRGGGGSPLHF. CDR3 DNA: TGTGCCAGCAGGCGGGGGGGAGGTGGTTCACCCCTCCACTTT.

The CDR3 region has the DNA TGCGCCAGCAGGTCAATGGAGACCCAGTACTTC. Translated, it gives CASRSMETQYF. The genes are TRBV5-1 and TRBJ2-5; D unresolved. The CDR3 is made up of 11 amino acids. Germline V gives CDR1 SGHRS, CDR2 YFSETQ. The V and J ends lost 5 bases and 5 bases respectively, with 7 bases between them.

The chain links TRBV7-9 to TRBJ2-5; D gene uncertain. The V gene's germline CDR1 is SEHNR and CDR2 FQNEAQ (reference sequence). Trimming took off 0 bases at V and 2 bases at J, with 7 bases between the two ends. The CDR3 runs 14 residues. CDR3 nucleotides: TGTGCCAGCAGCTTAGCTGCCTTTCAAGAGACCCAGTACTTC. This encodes CASSLAAFQETQYF.

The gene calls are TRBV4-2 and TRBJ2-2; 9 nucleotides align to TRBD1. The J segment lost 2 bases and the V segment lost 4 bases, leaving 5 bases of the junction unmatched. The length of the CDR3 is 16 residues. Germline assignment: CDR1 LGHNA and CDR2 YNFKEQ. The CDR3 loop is CASSPRDRDNTGELFF. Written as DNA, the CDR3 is TGTGCCAGCAGCCCCCGGGACAGGGATAACACCGGGGAGCTGTTTTTT.

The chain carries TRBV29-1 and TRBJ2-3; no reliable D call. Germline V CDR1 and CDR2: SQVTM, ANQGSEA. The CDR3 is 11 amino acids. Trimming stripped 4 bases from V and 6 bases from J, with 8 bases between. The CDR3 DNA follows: TGCAGCGTTGGACCTGGGGATACGCAGTATTTT. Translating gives CSVGPGDTQYF.

CDR3 protein: CASSLGTNEKLFF. Written as DNA, the CDR3 is TGTGCCAGCAGCTTGGGAACTAATGAAAAACTGTTTTTT. V gene TRBV7-2 combines with J gene TRBJ1-4; D call uncertain. Germline lookup yields CDR1 SGHTA and CDR2 FQGNSA. The CDR3 sequence is 13 residues long. Trimming took off 3 bases at V and 1 base at J, with 3 bases between the two ends.

The CDR3 loop is CASIQGTMNTEAFF. The CDR3 DNA sequence: TGTGCCAGCATTCAGGGTACGATGAACACTGAAGCTTTCTTT. The rearrangement joins TRBV2 to TRBJ1-1, with TRBD1 as a possible D gene (5 bases). V was pared by 7 bases and J by 0 bases, with 12 bases between. The CDR3 runs 14 residues. Germline assignment: CDR1 SNHLY and CDR2 FYNNEI.

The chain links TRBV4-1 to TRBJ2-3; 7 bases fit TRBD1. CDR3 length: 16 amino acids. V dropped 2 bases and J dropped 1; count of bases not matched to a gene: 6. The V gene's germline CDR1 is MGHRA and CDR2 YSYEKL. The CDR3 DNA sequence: TGCGCCAGCAGCCAAAGAGGGGGCATGGGCACAGATACGCAGTATTTT. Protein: CASSQRGGMGTDTQYF.

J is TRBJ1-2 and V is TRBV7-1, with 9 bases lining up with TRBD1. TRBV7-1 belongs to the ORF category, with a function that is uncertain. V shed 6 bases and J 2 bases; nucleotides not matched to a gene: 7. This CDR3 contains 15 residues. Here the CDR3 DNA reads TGTGCCAGCAGTCCCACGACAGGGGGAAACTATGGCTACACCTTC. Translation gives CASSPTTGGNYGYTF.

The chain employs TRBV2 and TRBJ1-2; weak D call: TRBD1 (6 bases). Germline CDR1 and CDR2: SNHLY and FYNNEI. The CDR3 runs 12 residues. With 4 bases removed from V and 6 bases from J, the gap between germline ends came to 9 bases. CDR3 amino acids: CASSVGANGYTF. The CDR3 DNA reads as TGTGCCAGCAGTGTGGGGGCGAATGGCTACACCTTC.

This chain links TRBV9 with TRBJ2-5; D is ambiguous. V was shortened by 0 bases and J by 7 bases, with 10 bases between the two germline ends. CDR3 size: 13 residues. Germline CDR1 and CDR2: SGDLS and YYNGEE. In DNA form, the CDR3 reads TGTGCCAGCAGCGTAGCAAGGGTAGGGACCCAGTACTTC. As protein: CASSVARVGTQYF.

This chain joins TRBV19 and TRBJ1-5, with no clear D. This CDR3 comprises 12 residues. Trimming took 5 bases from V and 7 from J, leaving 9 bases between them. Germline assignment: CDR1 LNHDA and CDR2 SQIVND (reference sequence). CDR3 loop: CASSLTAQPQHF. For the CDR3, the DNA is TGTGCCAGTAGTTTAACAGCCCAGCCCCAGCATTTT. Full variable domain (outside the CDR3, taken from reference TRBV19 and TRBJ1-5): DGGITQSPKYLFRKEGQNVTLSCEQNLNHDAMYWYRQDPGQGLRLIYYSQIVNDFQKGDIAEGYSVSREKKESFPLTVTSAQKNPTAFYLCASSLTAQPQHFGDGTRLSIL.

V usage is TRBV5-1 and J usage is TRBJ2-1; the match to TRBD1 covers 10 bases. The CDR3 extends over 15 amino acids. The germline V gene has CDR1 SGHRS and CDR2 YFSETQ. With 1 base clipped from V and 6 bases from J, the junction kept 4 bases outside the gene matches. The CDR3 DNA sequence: TGCGCCAGCAGCTTGTTAGGGACAGGGGTCAATGAGCAGTTCTTC. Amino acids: CASSLLGTGVNEQFF.

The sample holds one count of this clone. The CDR3 loop is CASIPVATDTQYF. The CDR3 DNA sequence: TGTGCCAGCATCCCCGTAGCGACGGATACGCAGTATTTT. The chain is built from TRBV5-5 and TRBJ2-3; D is possibly TRBD2 (5 bases). This CDR3 has 13 amino acids. Trimming took 6 bases from V and 6 from J, leaving 14 bases between them. The germline V gene encodes CDR1 SGHKS and CDR2 YYEKEE (reference sequence).

Here the CDR3 reads CASSRTGAVATNEKLFF. The CDR3, as DNA: TGTGCCAGTAGTCGGACAGGGGCGGTTGCAACTAATGAAAAACTGTTTTTT. This rearrangement joins TRBV19 to TRBJ1-4, with 9 bases fitting TRBD1. CDR1 LNHDA and CDR2 SQIVND come from the germline V gene (reference sequence). The CDR3 loop spans 17 amino acids. After removal of 5 bases from V and 0 bases from J, the junction contained 7 bases not matched to a gene.

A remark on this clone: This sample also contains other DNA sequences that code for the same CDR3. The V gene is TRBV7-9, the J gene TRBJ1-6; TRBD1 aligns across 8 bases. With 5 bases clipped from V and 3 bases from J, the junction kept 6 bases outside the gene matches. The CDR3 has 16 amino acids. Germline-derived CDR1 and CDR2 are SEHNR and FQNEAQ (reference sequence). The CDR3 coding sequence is TGTGCCAGCAGCCTAGGACAGGGTTTCTATAATTCACCCCTCCACTTT. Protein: CASSLGQGFYNSPLHF.

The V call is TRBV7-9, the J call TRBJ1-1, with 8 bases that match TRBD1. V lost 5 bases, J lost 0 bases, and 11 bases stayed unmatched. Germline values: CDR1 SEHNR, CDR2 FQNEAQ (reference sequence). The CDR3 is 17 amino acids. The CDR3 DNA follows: TGTGCCAGCAGCCCCGGACAGGGTGTACAGATGAACACTGAAGCTTTCTTT. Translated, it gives CASSPGQGVQMNTEAFF.

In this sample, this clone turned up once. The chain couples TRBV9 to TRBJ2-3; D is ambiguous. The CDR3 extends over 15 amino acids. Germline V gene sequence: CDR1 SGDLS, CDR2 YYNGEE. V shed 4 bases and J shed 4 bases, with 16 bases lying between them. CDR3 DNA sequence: TGTGCCAGCAGCCCCACCCCCAAGGGTTCAGATACGCAGTATTTT. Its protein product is CASSPTPKGSDTQYF.

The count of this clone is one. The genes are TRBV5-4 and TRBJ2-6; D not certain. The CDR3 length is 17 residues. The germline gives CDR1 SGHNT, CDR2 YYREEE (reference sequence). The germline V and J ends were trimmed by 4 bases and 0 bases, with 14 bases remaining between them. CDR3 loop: CASSRPDGYSGANVLTF. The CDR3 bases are TGTGCCAGCAGCCGGCCGGACGGGTACTCTGGGGCCAACGTCCTGACTTTC.

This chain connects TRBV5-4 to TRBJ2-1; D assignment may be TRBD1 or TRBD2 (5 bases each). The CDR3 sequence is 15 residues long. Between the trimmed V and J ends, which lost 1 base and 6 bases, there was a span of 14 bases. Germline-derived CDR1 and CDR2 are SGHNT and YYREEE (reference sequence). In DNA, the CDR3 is TGTGCCAGCAGCTTGAATGGGGGTTCAGGCAATGAGCAGTTCTTC. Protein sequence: CASSLNGGSGNEQFF.

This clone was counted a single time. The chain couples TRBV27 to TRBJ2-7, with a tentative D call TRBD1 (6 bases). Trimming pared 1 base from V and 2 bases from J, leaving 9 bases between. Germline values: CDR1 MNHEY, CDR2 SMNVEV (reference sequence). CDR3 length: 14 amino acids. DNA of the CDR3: TGTGCCAGCAGTTTATTTCCAGGGGCCTACGAGCAGTACTTC. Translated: CASSLFPGAYEQYF.

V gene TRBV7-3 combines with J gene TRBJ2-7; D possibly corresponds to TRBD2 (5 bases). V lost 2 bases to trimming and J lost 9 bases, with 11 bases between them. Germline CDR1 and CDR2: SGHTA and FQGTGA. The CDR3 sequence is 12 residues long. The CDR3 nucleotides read TGTGCCAGCAGCTTAGGTGGAGGTCGGCAGTACTTC. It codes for CASSLGGGRQYF.